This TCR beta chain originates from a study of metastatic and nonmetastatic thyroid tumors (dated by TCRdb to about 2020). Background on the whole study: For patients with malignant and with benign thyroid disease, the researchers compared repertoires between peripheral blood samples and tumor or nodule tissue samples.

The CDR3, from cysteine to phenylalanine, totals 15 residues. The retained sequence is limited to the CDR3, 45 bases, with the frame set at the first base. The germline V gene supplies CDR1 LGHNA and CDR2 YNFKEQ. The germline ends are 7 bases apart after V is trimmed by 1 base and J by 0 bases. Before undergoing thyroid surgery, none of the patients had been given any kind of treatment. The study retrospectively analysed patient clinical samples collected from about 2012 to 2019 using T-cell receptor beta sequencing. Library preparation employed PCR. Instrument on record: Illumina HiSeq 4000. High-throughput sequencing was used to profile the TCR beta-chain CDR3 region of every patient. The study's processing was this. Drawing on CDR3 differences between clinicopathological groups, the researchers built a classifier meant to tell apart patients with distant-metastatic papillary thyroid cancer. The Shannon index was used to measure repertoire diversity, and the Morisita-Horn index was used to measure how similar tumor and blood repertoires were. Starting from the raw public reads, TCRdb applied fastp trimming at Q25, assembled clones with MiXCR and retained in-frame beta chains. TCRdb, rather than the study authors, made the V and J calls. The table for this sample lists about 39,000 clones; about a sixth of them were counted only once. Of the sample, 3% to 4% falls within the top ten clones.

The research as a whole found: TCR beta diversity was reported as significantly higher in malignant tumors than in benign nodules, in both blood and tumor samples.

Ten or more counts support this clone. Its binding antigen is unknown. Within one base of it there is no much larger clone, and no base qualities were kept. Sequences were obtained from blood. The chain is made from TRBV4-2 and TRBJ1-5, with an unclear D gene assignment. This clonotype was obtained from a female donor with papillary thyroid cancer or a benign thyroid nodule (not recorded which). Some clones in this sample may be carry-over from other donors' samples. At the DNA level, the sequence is TGTGCCAGCAGCCAAGGGCCCTCTAGCAATCAGCCCCAGCATTTT. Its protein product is CASSQGPSSNQPQHF.